Here is one T cell receptor (beta chain) with its context. V was pared by 3 bases and J by 2 bases, with 15 bases of the junction left unmatched. CDR3 length: 19 amino acids. Per germline, CDR1 SEHNR and CDR2 FQNEAQ (reference sequence). The data were taken from a study of cytomegalovirus exposure and HLA in healthy donors. PCR amplification relied on 60 Vbeta primers (plus 13 Jbeta primers). The method was immunoSEQ multiplex PCR; TCRdb's version includes in-frame clones alone and lacks a portion of them. The specimen's table records some 200,000 clones. The sequence was obtained from a woman aged 18-29 years in good health and CMV-seropositive. The chain employs TRBV7-9 and TRBJ2-3; the match to TRBD2 covers 9 bases. Input material: PBMCs. CDR3 sequence reads: CASSFRTSDLLLVTDTQYF. In DNA, the CDR3 is TGTGCCAGCAGCTTCAGGACTAGCGACTTGTTACTTGTCACAGATACGCAGTATTTT.